This T cell receptor (beta chain) was identified during a study of radiation and T cells in renal cell carcinoma. Measured with immunoSEQ multiplex PCR; TCRdb has only the in-frame clones, and not every one. This table has around 15,000 clones, roughly 50% appearing once. Study-level findings and limits: Compared with controls, irradiated tumors showed greater TCR clonality. In blood, top tumor clones expanded by 2 weeks, shrinking by 4. Tumor samples were small regions of around 1 g. Dominant CDR3 motifs occupied more repertoire in irradiated than control tumors.

As to this clone: Its antigen remains unknown.

Regarding treatment: 15 Gy SBRT to primary tumor, nephrectomy 4 weeks later. The V gene's germline CDR1 is WNHNN and CDR2 SYGVQD (reference sequence). V gave up 0 bases and J gave up 0 bases, with 7 bases separating them. This CDR3 is 15 amino acids long. The chain joins TRBV10-1 to TRBJ2-3; D unresolved. The receptor's source is a woman aged 55-70 years with renal cell carcinoma. The sequenced sample was tumor tissue, obtained from a patient whose treatment included radiotherapy and nephrectomy. CDR3 sequence: CASSESKGSTDTQYF. The CDR3, as DNA: TGCGCCAGCAGTGAGTCGAAGGGCAGCACAGATACGCAGTATTTT.